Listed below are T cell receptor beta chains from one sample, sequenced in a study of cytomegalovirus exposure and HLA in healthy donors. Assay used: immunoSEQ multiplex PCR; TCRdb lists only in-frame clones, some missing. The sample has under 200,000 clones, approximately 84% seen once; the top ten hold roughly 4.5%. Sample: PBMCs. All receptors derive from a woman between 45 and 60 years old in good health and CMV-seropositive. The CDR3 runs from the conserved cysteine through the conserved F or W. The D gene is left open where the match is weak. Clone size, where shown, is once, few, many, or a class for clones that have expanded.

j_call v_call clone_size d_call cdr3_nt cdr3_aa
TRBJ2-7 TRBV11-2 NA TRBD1 TGTGCCAGCAGCTTAGACCCGGACAGGGCGCGATACGAGCAGTACTTC CASSLDPDRARYEQYF
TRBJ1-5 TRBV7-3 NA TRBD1 TGTGCCAGCAGCGCTGACAGGGGGCGCCGGCCCCAGCATTTT CASSADRGRRPQHF
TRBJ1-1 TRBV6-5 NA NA TGTGCCAGCAGTTTTCGCCAGTTTACAGGTGAAGCTTTCTTT CASSFRQFTGEAFF
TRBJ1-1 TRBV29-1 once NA TGCAGCGTTCTTGGGGCGCTGAACACTGAAGCTTTCTTT CSVLGALNTEAFF
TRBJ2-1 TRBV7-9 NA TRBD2 TGTGCCAGCATTCGACTAGCGGGGAGCTACAATGAGCAGTTCTTC CASIRLAGSYNEQFF
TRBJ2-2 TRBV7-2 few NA TGTGCCCAAGGGGCTACCCCCTATAACACCGGGGAGCTGTTTTTT CAQGATPYNTGELFF
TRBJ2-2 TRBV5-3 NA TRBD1 TGTGCCAGAAGCTCCGGGACAGGGGTACACACCGGGGAGCTGTTTTTT CARSSGTGVHTGELFF
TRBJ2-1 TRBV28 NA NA TGTGCCAGCAGCCTTTTAAACAGTCAAAACAATGAGCAGTTCTTC CASSLLNSQNNEQFF
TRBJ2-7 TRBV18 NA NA TGTGCCAGCTCACCATCCCAGGGTGAAACCTACGAGCAGTACTTC CASSPSQGETYEQYF
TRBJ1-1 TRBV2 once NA TGTGCCAGCAGTGAATCCGGGATGGCTTTCTTT CASSESGMAFF
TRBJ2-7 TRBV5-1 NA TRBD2 TGCGCCAGCAGCTCACTAGCGGGGGGCAGCAAGCAGTACTTC CASSSLAGGSKQYF
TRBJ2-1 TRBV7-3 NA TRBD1 TGTGCCAGCAGCTTAACCCGGGGACAGGAGCAGTTCTTC CASSLTRGQEQFF
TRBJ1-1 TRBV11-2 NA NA TGTGCCAGCAGTCCACAAGGAGGGACTGAAGCTTTCTTT CASSPQGGTEAFF
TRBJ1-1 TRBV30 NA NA TGTGCCTGTTTCATACGGACTGAAGCTTTCTTT CACFIRTEAFF
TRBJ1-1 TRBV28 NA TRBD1 TGTGCCAGCCGGGGGACAGGGGAACCGAACACTGAAGCTTTCTTT CASRGTGEPNTEAFF
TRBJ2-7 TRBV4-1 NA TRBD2 TGCGCCAGCAGCCAAGGGCTAGCGGGCGCCTCCTACGAGCAGTACTTC CASSQGLAGASYEQYF
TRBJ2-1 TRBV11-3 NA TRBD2 TGTGCCAGCAGCCGGACTAGCGCCTACAATGAGCAGTTCTTC CASSRTSAYNEQFF
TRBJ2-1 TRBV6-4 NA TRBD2 TGTGCCAGCAGTGATACAGGAAGCGGGGGGAGGTCCTACAATGAGCAGTTCTTC CASSDTGSGGRSYNEQFF
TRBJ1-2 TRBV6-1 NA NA TGTGCCAGCAGTGAAGCAGTCATCCAGGTCAACTATGGCTACACCTTC CASSEAVIQVNYGYTF
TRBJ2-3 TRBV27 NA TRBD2 TGTGCCAGCAGTTATTTACCACTAGCGGGAGGCGCAGATACGCAGTATTTT CASSYLPLAGGADTQYF
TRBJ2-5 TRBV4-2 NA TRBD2 TGTGCCAGCAGCCAAGATCCGACTAGCGGGAGGAAGACCCAGTACTTC CASSQDPTSGRKTQYF
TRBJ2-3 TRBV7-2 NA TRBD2 TGTGCCAGCAGCTTAAAGGGACTAGCGGGAGGTACCCACAATTTT CASSLKGLAGGTHNF
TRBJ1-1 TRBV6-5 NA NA TGTGCCAGCAGTTACCTCAGGGAGGACACTGAAGCTTTCTTT CASSYLREDTEAFF
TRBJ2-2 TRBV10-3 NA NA TGTGCCATCAGGAATGCGGACACCGGGGAGCTGTTTTTT CAIRNADTGELFF
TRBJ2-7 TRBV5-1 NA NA TGCGCCAGCAGCGATATCGTCGCCCACGAGCAGTACTTC CASSDIVAHEQYF
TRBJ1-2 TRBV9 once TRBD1 TGTGCCAGCAGCGTCCAGACAGGGCCACATGGCTACACCTTC CASSVQTGPHGYTF
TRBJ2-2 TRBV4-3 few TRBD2 TGCGCCAGCAGCCCCTTGACTAGCGGGAGGGCGGTGAACACCGGGGAGCTGTTTTTT CASSPLTSGRAVNTGELFF
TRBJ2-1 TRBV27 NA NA TGTGCCAGCAGTTTCTCTAGAACGTCCAATGAGCAGTTCTTC CASSFSRTSNEQFF
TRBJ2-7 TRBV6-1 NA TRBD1 TGTGCCACGGACAGGGGGAGCTACGAGCAGTACTTC CATDRGSYEQYF
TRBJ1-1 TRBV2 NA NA TGTGCCAGCACTTGGCCCACTGAAGCTTTCTTT CASTWPTEAFF
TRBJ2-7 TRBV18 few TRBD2 TGTGCCAGCTCACCGGCCGGGACTAGCGGCAGGGAGCAGTACTTC CASSPAGTSGREQYF
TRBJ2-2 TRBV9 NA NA TGTGCCAGCAGCGTAGGGCTGACCGGGGAGCTGTTTTTT CASSVGLTGELFF
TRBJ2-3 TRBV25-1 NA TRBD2 TGTGCCAGCAGCGCGGCTAGCGGGAGGAACTCAGATACGCAGTATTTT CASSAASGRNSDTQYF
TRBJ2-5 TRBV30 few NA TGTGCCTGGAGTCCAGGGGGGGAGACCCAGTACTTC CAWSPGGETQYF
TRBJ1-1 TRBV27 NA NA TGTGCCAGCAGTCCTATGCTCTTCGGGACAATGAACACTGAAGCTTTCTTT CASSPMLFGTMNTEAFF
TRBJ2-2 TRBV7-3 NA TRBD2 TGTGCCAGCAGCACCAAGTTAGGGACTAGCGGGCGTCGCGGGGAGCTGTTTTTT CASSTKLGTSGRRGELFF
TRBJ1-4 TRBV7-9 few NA TGTGCCAGCAGCTCCAGAGCGGGTTTTGGTGAAAAACTGTTTTTT CASSSRAGFGEKLFF
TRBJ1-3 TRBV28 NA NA TGTGCCAGCAGTCCCCTCCTCTCTGGAAACACCATATATTTT CASSPLLSGNTIYF
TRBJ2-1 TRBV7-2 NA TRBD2 TGTGCCAGCAGCTCCGGGACTAGCGGGAGGGCCGATGAGCAGTTCTTC CASSSGTSGRADEQFF
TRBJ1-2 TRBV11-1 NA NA TGTGCCAGCAGCGGTAAAACTTCGGGGGACGGTGGCTACACCTTC CASSGKTSGDGGYTF
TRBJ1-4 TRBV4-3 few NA TGCGCCAGCAGCCAAGGAAACAGTCCTAATGAAAAACTGTTTTTT CASSQGNSPNEKLFF